The clone carrying this TCR beta chain was picked up a small number of times. The data belong to a study of identical twins. Template switching (which added a universal primer site) was used, and cDNA carried unique molecular identifiers. TCRdb processed the 5' RACE reads anew with MiXCR; each CDR3 protein has one entry. The sample lists 750,000 to 950,000 distinct CDR3 sequences, about 12% occurring once. Another study also made use of these data, one on yellow fever vaccine responses in identical twins.

The sequenced sample consisted of PBMCs. The receptor was isolated from a woman in her late teens or twenties in good health.

This CDR3 reads CASSPWDSLNTEAFF. CDR3 DNA sequence: TGTGCCAGCAGCCCATGGGACAGCTTAAACACTGAAGCTTTCTTT. The chain couples TRBV11-2 to TRBJ1-1, with 7 nucleotides matching TRBD1. The CDR3 length is 15 residues. Germline-derived CDR1 and CDR2 are SGHAT and FQNNGV. V was clipped by 5 bases and J by 2 bases; unmatched bases: 8.